This T cell receptor (beta chain) was captured by sequencing in a study of blood T cell repertoires in COVID-19. Across the whole study: The study drew acute and convalescent COVID-19 samples from the United States, Italy and Spain. Sources were T cells, B-cell-depleted T cells, or PBMCs; the material itself was cDNA or gDNA.

The germline V gene has CDR1 KGHSH and CDR2 LQKENI. The CDR3 has 14 amino acids. Trimming took 3 bases from V and 4 from J; bases not matched to a gene: 3. Original processing methods: Quantification of nucleated cells was approximated via reference gene primer amplification. The assay was immunoSEQ multiplex PCR, and TCRdb's table has in-frame clones only and misses some. Clone size and the V and J calls come from that table; the DNA yielded D and trimming. The sample records more than 90,000 clones, roughly nine tenths being singletons. The chain has TRBV18 and TRBJ1-5; 7 positions match TRBD1. The receptor was isolated from a man aged 50 to 59 with acute or convalescent COVID-19. The specimen was peripheral blood. As DNA, the CDR3 is TGTGCCAGCTCACCGACAGGGAAGAATCAGCCCCAGCATTTT. It is translated as CASSPTGKNQPQHF.